A selection of T cell receptor beta chains follows, all from one sample in a study of cytomegalovirus exposure and HLA in healthy donors. Data came from immunoSEQ multiplex PCR; TCRdb stores just in-frame clones and leaves some out. The sample consists of some 71,000 clones, about 70% of them appearing once. Sequencing was carried out using PBMCs. Receptors originate from a woman aged 30 to 39 in good health and CMV-seropositive. CDR3s include the opening cysteine and the closing phenylalanine or tryptophan. D genes are given only for firm matches. Expanded clones get a size class; other rows say once, few or many, or leave the size out.

clone size: .
V gene: TRBV28
J gene: TRBJ2-2
D gene: TRBD1
CDR3 DNA: TGTGCCAGCAGTGATGACAGGGCGAACGGGGAGCTGTTTTTT
CDR3 protein: CASSDDRANGELFF

clone size: .
V gene: TRBV25-1
J gene: TRBJ2-5
D gene: .
CDR3 DNA: TGTGCCAGCAGTGCCCGGGAGACCCAGTACTTC
CDR3 protein: CASSARETQYF

clone size: .
V gene: TRBV5-4
J gene: TRBJ2-1
D gene: TRBD1
CDR3 DNA: TGTGCCAGCAGCCCGAGGTCAGGGGGCGGGTCCTACAATGAGCAGTTCTTC
CDR3 protein: CASSPRSGGGSYNEQFF

clone size: few
V gene: TRBV11-2
J gene: TRBJ2-1
D gene: TRBD1
CDR3 DNA: TGTGCCAGCACCCGGGACAGGGGTGGTGAGCAGTTCTTC
CDR3 protein: CASTRDRGGEQFF

clone size: .
V gene: TRBV20-1
J gene: TRBJ2-7
D gene: .
CDR3 DNA: TGCAGTTCAACCGGACAGTCAGAGCAGTACTTC
CDR3 protein: CSSTGQSEQYF

clone size: .
V gene: TRBV27
J gene: TRBJ2-7
D gene: .
CDR3 DNA: TGTGCCAGCAGTTTAAGGCTAGCTAGAATCTACGAGCAGTACTTC
CDR3 protein: CASSLRLARIYEQYF

clone size: .
V gene: TRBV28
J gene: TRBJ1-1
D gene: .
CDR3 DNA: TGTGCCAGCAAGTATTATGAGGAAGCTTTCTTT
CDR3 protein: CASKYYEEAFF

clone size: once
V gene: TRBV5-4
J gene: TRBJ2-7
D gene: .
CDR3 DNA: TGTGCCAGCAGCTTGATGGCAGGGCCCCACGAGCAGTACTTC
CDR3 protein: CASSLMAGPHEQYF

clone size: .
V gene: TRBV7-6
J gene: TRBJ1-1
D gene: .
CDR3 DNA: TGTGCCAGCAGCTTACAGGAAAACACTGAAGCTTTCTTT
CDR3 protein: CASSLQENTEAFF

clone size: .
V gene: TRBV29-1
J gene: TRBJ1-2
D gene: TRBD1
CDR3 DNA: TGCAGCGTGACAGGGGACTATGGCTACACCTTC
CDR3 protein: CSVTGDYGYTF

clone size: .
V gene: TRBV30
J gene: TRBJ2-1
D gene: .
CDR3 DNA: TGTGCCTGGTCGGCCCAGGTGAATGAGCAGTTCTTC
CDR3 protein: CAWSAQVNEQFF

clone size: few
V gene: TRBV18
J gene: TRBJ1-2
D gene: TRBD1
CDR3 DNA: TGTGCCAGCTCACCCGGGACAGGGTTGATGGGCTACACCTTC
CDR3 protein: CASSPGTGLMGYTF

clone size: .
V gene: TRBV9
J gene: TRBJ2-3
D gene: .
CDR3 DNA: TGTGCCAGCAGCCCAGATCCCTCCACAGATACGCAGTATTTT
CDR3 protein: CASSPDPSTDTQYF

clone size: .
V gene: TRBV29-1
J gene: TRBJ2-3
D gene: .
CDR3 DNA: TGCAGCGCTGAGACAGGTGCCCATAGCACAGATACGCAGTATTTT
CDR3 protein: CSAETGAHSTDTQYF

clone size: .
V gene: TRBV29-1
J gene: TRBJ1-2
D gene: TRBD1
CDR3 DNA: TGCAGCGTTGGGGGGGCAGGGGGTGGTCGCTACACCTTC
CDR3 protein: CSVGGAGGGRYTF

clone size: few
V gene: TRBV29-1
J gene: TRBJ2-1
D gene: TRBD2
CDR3 DNA: TGCAGCGGAATAGCGGGAGGAGGGAATGAGCAGTTCTTC
CDR3 protein: CSGIAGGGNEQFF

clone size: few
V gene: TRBV29-1
J gene: TRBJ1-5
D gene: .
CDR3 DNA: TGCAGCGTTTGCGAGGGACTGGGGTGGCCCCAGCATTTT
CDR3 protein: CSVCEGLGWPQHF

clone size: .
V gene: TRBV10-1
J gene: TRBJ2-3
D gene: .
CDR3 DNA: TGCGCCAGCAGGGCGGGATTGAGCACAGATACGCAGTATTTT
CDR3 protein: CASRAGLSTDTQYF

clone size: .
V gene: TRBV9
J gene: TRBJ2-5
D gene: TRBD1
CDR3 DNA: TGTGCCAGCAGCGGGACAGGGGGGCCCCTGGAGACCCAGTACTTC
CDR3 protein: CASSGTGGPLETQYF

clone size: once
V gene: TRBV29-1
J gene: TRBJ2-3
D gene: TRBD2
CDR3 DNA: TGCAGCGTTAGGGGCGGGAGGAGGATCACAGATACGCAGTATTTT
CDR3 protein: CSVRGGRRITDTQYF

clone size: .
V gene: TRBV29-1
J gene: TRBJ2-5
D gene: TRBD2
CDR3 DNA: TGCAGCGTTAAAACGGGGATAGCGGGAAGGTTCCAAGAGACCCAGTACTTC
CDR3 protein: CSVKTGIAGRFQETQYF

clone size: .
V gene: TRBV29-1
J gene: TRBJ2-1
D gene: TRBD2
CDR3 DNA: TGCAGCGCCGCGGGAGGACTCAATGAGCAGTTCTTC
CDR3 protein: CSAAGGLNEQFF

clone size: .
V gene: TRBV10-1
J gene: TRBJ2-6
D gene: .
CDR3 DNA: TGCGCCAGCAGCTACTCTGGGGCCAACGTCCTGACTTTC
CDR3 protein: CASSYSGANVLTF

clone size: once
V gene: TRBV4-1
J gene: TRBJ2-3
D gene: .
CDR3 DNA: TGCGCCAGCAGCCAAGCGAGGTTACCCGGAGATACGCAGTATTTT
CDR3 protein: CASSQARLPGDTQYF

clone size: once
V gene: TRBV2
J gene: TRBJ2-4
D gene: TRBD1
CDR3 DNA: TGTGCCAGCAGTGGGGACAGGCTACTAGCCAAAAACATTCAGTACTTC
CDR3 protein: CASSGDRLLAKNIQYF

clone size: .
V gene: TRBV29-1
J gene: TRBJ1-2
D gene: TRBD1
CDR3 DNA: TGCAGCGTTGGGGACAGGGTTAACTATGGCTACACCTTC
CDR3 protein: CSVGDRVNYGYTF

clone size: .
V gene: TRBV6-1
J gene: TRBJ1-5
D gene: .
CDR3 DNA: TGTGCCAGCAGTGAACTAGCGGCCAATGGGCCCCAGCATTTT
CDR3 protein: CASSELAANGPQHF

clone size: .
V gene: TRBV6-1
J gene: TRBJ2-7
D gene: TRBD1
CDR3 DNA: TGTGCCAGCAGTGGGGACCGGGACAGGGGCTCCTACGAGCAGTACTTC
CDR3 protein: CASSGDRDRGSYEQYF